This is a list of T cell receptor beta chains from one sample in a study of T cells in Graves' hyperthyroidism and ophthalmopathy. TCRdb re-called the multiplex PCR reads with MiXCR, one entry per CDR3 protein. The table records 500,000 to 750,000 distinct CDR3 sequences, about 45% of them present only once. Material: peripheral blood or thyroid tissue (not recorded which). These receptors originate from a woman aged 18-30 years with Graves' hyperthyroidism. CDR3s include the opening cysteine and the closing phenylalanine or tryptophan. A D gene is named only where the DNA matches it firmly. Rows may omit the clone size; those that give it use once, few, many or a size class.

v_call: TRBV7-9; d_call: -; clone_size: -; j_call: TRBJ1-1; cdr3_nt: TGTGCCAGAGTCCCGGACAGACTATCCACTGAAGCTTTCTTT; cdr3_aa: CARVPDRLSTEAFF
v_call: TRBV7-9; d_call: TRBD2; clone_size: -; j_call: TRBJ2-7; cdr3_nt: TGTGCCAGCAGCTCCGTTGGGGGGGACGAGCAGTACTTC; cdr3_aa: CASSSVGGDEQYF
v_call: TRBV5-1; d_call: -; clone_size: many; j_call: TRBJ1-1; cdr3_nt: TGCGCCAGCAGCCCCCAGGGACCCATGAACACTGAAGCTTTCTTT; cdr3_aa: CASSPQGPMNTEAFF
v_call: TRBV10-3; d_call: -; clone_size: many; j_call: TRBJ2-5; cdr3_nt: TGTGCCATCAGGCCCGGATTCAGCGGACAAGAGACCCAGTACTTC; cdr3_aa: CAIRPGFSGQETQYF
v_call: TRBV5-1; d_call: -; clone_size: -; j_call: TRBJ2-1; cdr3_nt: TGCGCCAGCAGCTTGCGAGGCTTGATGGTGGATGAGCAGTTCTTC; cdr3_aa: CASSLRGLMVDEQFF
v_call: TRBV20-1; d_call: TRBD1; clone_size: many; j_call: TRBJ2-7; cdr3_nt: TGCAGTGGCAACAGACAGGGGGCCGAGCAGTACTTC; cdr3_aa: CSGNRQGAEQYF
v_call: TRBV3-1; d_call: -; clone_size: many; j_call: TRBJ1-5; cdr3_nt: TGTGCCAGCAGCCAAGGCGACCTCAATCAGCCCCAGCATTTT; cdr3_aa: CASSQGDLNQPQHF
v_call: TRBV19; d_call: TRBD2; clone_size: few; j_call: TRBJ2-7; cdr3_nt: TGTGCCAGTAGCGGTAGCGGGCGAAGCTCCTACGAGCAGTACTTC; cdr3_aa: CASSGSGRSSYEQYF
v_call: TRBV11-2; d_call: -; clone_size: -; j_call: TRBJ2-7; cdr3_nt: TGTGCCAGCAGCTTCTCCAGCCCCGGTTACGAGCAGTACTTC; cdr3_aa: CASSFSSPGYEQYF
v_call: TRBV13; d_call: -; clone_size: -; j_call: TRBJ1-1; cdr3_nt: TGTGCCAGCAGCGTGCTTGGGGTCACCGAAGCTTTCTTT; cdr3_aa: CASSVLGVTEAFF
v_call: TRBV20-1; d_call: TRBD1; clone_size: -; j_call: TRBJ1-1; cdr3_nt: TGCAGTGCTAGACCGATTTTGACAGGGAGCGTGAACACTGAAGCTTTCTTT; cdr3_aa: CSARPILTGSVNTEAFF
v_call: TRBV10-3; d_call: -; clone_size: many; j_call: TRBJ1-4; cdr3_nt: TGTGCCATCAGTGAGGGGGCCAGACTGTTTTTT; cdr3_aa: CAISEGARLFF
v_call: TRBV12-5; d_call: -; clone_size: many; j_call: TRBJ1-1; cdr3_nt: TGTGCTAGTGGTTTGGTACGGCAAGAAGCTTTCTTT; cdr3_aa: CASGLVRQEAFF
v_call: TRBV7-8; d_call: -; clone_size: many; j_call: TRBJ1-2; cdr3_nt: TGTGCCAGCAGCCCATTCGGCGTCTCCCCTAACTATGGCTACACCTTC; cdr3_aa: CASSPFGVSPNYGYTF
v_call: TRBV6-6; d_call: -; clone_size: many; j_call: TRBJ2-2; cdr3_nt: TGTGCCAGCAGACGCCGATTACACACCGGGGAGCTGTTTTTT; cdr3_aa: CASRRRLHTGELFF
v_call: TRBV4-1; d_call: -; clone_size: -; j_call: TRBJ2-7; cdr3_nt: TGCGCCAGCAGCTCACCCACAAAGAGGGACAAGAGCTACGAGCAGTACTTC; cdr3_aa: CASSSPTKRDKSYEQYF
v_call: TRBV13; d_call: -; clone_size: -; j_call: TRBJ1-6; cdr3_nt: TGTGCCAGCAGCTTAGGGGGGGGAGCTAATTCACCCCTCCACTTT; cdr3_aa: CASSLGGGANSPLHF
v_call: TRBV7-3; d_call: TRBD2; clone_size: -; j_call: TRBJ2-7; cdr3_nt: TGTGCCAGCAGCTTACGGGGGACTAGCGGTTCCTACAATGAGCAGTACTTC; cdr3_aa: CASSLRGTSGSYNEQYF
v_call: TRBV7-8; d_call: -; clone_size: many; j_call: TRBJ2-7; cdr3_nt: TGTGCCAGCAGCTTAGGGCCTCGGACAGCTACCTACGAGCAGTACTTC; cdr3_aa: CASSLGPRTATYEQYF
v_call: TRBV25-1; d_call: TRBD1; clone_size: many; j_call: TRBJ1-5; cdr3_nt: TGTGCCAGCAGTGAAGGACAGGGTTCTCAGCCCCAGCATTTT; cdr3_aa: CASSEGQGSQPQHF
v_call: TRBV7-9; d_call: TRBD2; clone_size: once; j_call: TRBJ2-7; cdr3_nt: TGTGCCAGCAGCTTAGCCCTGGGACTAGCGGGAGGGTTAAGCTCCTACGAGCAGTACTTC; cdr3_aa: CASSLALGLAGGLSSYEQYF
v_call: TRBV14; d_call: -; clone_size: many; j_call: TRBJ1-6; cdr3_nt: TGTGCCAGCAGCCCGGGTTATTCACCCCTCCACTTT; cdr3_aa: CASSPGYSPLHF
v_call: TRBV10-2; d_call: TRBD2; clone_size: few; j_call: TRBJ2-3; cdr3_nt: TGCGCCAGCAGTGAGACTTGGGGAGGGACGACCACAGATACGCAGTATTTT; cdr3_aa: CASSETWGGTTTDTQYF
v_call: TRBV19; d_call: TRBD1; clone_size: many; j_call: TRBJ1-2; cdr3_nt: TGTGCCAGTACCTATACAGGGGCTCTGTCAGATGGCTACACCTTC; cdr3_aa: CASTYTGALSDGYTF
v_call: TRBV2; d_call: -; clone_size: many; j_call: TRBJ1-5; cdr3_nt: TGTGCCAGCAGTGGGGTCTCCTATCAGCCCCAGCATTTT; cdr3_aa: CASSGVSYQPQHF
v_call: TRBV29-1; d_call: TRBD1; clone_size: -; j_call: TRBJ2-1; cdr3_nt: TGCAGCGTTGGACAGGGGGCGTATTCAGGGAATGAGCAGTTCTTC; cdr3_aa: CSVGQGAYSGNEQFF
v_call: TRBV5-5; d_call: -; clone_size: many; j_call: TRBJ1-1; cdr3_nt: TGTGCCAGCAGCTTTCGGACAGTCGGAACTGAAGCTTTCTTT; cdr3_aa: CASSFRTVGTEAFF
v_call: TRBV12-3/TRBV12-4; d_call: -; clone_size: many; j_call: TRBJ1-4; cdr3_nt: TGTGCCAGCAGCAGGGTCGGCGAAAAACTGTTTTTT; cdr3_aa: CASSRVGEKLFF
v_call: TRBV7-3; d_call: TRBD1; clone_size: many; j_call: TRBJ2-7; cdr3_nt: TGTGCCAGCAGCCCCGGACAGGGGGCCTACGAGCAGTACTTC; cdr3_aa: CASSPGQGAYEQYF
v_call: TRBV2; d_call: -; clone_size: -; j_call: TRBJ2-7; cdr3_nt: TGTGCCAGCAAAGAGGGGCTGGGTATGAAGTACGAGCAGTACTTC; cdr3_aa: CASKEGLGMKYEQYF
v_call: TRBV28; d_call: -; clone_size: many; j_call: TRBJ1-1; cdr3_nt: TGTGCCAGCAGGCTCTCGGCGAACACTGAAGCTTTCTTT; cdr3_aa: CASRLSANTEAFF
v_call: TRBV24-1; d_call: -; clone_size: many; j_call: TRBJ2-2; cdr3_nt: TGTGCCACCAGTGAGATAAACACCGGGGAGCTGTTTTTT; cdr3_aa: CATSEINTGELFF
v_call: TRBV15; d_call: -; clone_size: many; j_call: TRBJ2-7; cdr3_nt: TGTGCCACCAGCAGAGATCGCGTCGTCTCCTACGAGCAGTACTTC; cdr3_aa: CATSRDRVVSYEQYF
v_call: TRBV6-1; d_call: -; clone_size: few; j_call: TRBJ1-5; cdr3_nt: TGTGCCAGCAGTGGGGTACATGGGGGGGGCAATCAGCCCCAGCATTTT; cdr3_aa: CASSGVHGGGNQPQHF
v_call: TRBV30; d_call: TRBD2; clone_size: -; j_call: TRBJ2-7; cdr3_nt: TGTGCCTGCCCCCAGGCGGGGGGCTCCTACGAGCAGTACTTC; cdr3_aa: CACPQAGGSYEQYF
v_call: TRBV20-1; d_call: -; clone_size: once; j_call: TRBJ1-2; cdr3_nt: TGCAGTTACTCGCTCGGGGACGGCGGCTACACCTTC; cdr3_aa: CSYSLGDGGYTF
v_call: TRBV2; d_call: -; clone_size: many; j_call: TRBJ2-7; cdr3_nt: TGTGCCAGCAGGATCAACCCCCTAGGTGGTGAGCAGTACTTC; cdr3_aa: CASRINPLGGEQYF
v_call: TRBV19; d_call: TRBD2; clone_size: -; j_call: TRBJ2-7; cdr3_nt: TGTGCCAGTAGTATAGACACTAGCGGAGCCTACGAGCAGTACTTC; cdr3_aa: CASSIDTSGAYEQYF
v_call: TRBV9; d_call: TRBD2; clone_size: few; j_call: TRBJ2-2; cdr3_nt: TGTGCCAGCAGCGTAACTAGCGGGGCCGGGGAGCTGTTTTTT; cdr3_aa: CASSVTSGAGELFF
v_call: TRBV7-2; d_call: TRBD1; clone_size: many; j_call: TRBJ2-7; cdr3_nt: TGTGCCAGCAGCCCGGGACAGTTCTACGAGCAGTACTTC; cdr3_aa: CASSPGQFYEQYF
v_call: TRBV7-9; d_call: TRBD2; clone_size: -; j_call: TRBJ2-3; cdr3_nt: TGTGCCAGCAGCTTGACTAGCGGGAGTTTAGATACGCAGTATTTT; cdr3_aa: CASSLTSGSLDTQYF
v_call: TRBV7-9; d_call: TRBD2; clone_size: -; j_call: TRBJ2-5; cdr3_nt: TGTGCCAGCAGCTTGGGAGGGACTAGCGAAGAGACCCAGTACTTC; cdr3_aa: CASSLGGTSEETQYF
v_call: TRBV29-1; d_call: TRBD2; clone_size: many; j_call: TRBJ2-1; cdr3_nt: TGCAGCGTTGAGGCGACTAGCGGCCTCAATGAGCAGTTCTTC; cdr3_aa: CSVEATSGLNEQFF
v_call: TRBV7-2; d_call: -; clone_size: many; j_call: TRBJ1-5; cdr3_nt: TGTGCCAGCAGTCCAAGATGGGGAAGCAATCAGCCCCAGCATTTT; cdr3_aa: CASSPRWGSNQPQHF
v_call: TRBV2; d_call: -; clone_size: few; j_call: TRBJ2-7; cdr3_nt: TGTGCCAGCAGCCTCAGGGGGGACTCCTCCTACGAGCAGTACTTC; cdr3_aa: CASSLRGDSSYEQYF
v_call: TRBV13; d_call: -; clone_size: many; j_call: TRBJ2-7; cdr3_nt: TGTGCCAGCAGCTTAGTTGGGACTGGCAGCTACGAGCAGTACTTC; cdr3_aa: CASSLVGTGSYEQYF
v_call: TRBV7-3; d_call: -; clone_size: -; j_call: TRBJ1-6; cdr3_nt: TGTGCCAGCAGCCCTGACACCGGGAAAAATTCACCCCTCCACTTT; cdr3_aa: CASSPDTGKNSPLHF